One TCR beta chain is described in this entry. The data belong to a study of blood T cell repertoires in COVID-19. The wider study: Acute and convalescent COVID-19 samples came from the United States, Italy and Spain.

Sequenced by immunoSEQ multiplex PCR; TCRdb stores in-frame clones only, minus some. The sample yields approximately 36,000 clones, approximately 86% seen once. The origin of this receptor is a man in his sixties with acute or convalescent COVID-19. Input material: peripheral blood.

CDR3 residues: CASSAQDRANQPQHF. The CDR3 DNA follows: TGTGCCAGCAGCGCCCAGGACAGGGCTAATCAGCCCCAGCATTTT. The chain has TRBV9 and TRBJ1-5, with 8 bases matching TRBD1. V lost 3 bases, J lost 4 bases, and 6 bases stayed unmatched. Germline V CDR1 and CDR2: SGDLS, YYNGEE. The CDR3 spans 15 residues.